This T cell receptor (beta chain) originates from a study of blood T cell repertoires in COVID-19. Across the whole study: Acute and convalescent COVID-19 specimens originated in the United States, Italy and Spain.

Assay used: immunoSEQ multiplex PCR; TCRdb lists only in-frame clones, some missing. The data show a few hundred thousand clones, about nine tenths seen once. The TCR comes from a man aged 25 to 40 who had recovered from COVID-19. Material for sequencing was PBMCs or T cells enriched from blood (not recorded which).

This CDR3 reads CATSDLSDSQPQHF. The DNA of the CDR3 is TGTGCCACCAGTGATTTGTCCGACAGTCAGCCCCAGCATTTT. The chain has TRBV24-1 and TRBJ1-5; TRBD1 might be the D (5 bases). This CDR3 region has 14 residues. Deletions cut 0 bases from V and 6 bases from J, with 8 bases between. The germline V gene encodes CDR1 KGHDR and CDR2 SFDVKD.